The 30 T cell receptor beta chains listed next were all sequenced from one sample in a study of blood T cell repertoires in COVID-19. Here immunoSEQ multiplex PCR was the method, and the copy in TCRdb shows in-frame clones only, minus some. The table lists some 370,000 clones, around 89% of them singletons. Sequencing input: peripheral blood. These TCRs come from a man between 18 and 35 years old with active or convalescent COVID-19.

The gene calls are TRBV12-3 or TRBV12-4 and TRBJ1-1; 9 bases align to TRBD1. The V segment lost 10 bases and the J segment 9 bases; nucleotides outside the gene matches: 6. The CDR3 totals 11 residues. The CDR3 protein is CATIQGAQAFF. CDR3 in DNA: TGTGCCACCATACAGGGGGCGCAAGCTTTCTTT.

The chain carries TRBV6-5 and TRBJ1-6; 7 nucleotides agree with TRBD1. CDR1 is MNHEY and CDR2 is SVGAGI in the germline V gene. J lost 9 bases, V lost 0 bases, and 8 bases had no gene match. The CDR3 has 16 amino acids. The CDR3 loop is CASSYSRDSYPSPLHF. CDR3 DNA sequence: TGTGCCAGCAGTTACTCTCGGGACAGTTATCCTTCACCCCTCCACTTT.

A remark on this clone: The junction departs from the called germline gene at one end, perhaps through a read error. This chain links TRBV19 with TRBJ2-6; tentatively, D is TRBD1 (5 bases). The CDR3 is made up of 14 amino acids. CDR1 LNHDA and CDR2 SQIVND come from the germline V gene (reference sequence). CDR3 residues: CASLETSGANVLTF. The CDR3 nucleotides read TGTGCCAGCCTCGAAACCTCTGGGGCCAACGTGCTGACTTTC.

This clone was observed at least ten times. The J gene is TRBJ2-7, the V gene TRBV6-5; 9 bases agree with TRBD2. This CDR3 is built from 15 residues. The V gene's germline CDR1 is MNHEY and CDR2 SVGAGI. With V trimmed by 0 bases and J by 1 base, 1 base remained unmatched. This CDR3 is CASSYSAGGSYEQYF. The CDR3 DNA sequence: TGTGCCAGCAGTTACTCCGCGGGAGGGTCCTACGAGCAGTACTTC.

The chain employs TRBV5-6 and TRBJ2-4; TRBD1 matches 8 bases. In germline, CDR1 is SGHDT, CDR2 YYEEEE. V trimming: 1 base; J trimming: 8 bases; junction bases outside the gene matches: 5. The CDR3 is made up of 14 amino acids. The CDR3 nucleotides read TGTGCCAGCAGCTTGCGAGACAGGGGTGACATTCAGTACTTC. This encodes CASSLRDRGDIQYF.

The chain joins TRBV28 to TRBJ2-7; 7 bases line up with TRBD1. The CDR3 totals 15 residues. After removal of 4 bases from V and 4 bases from J, the junction contained 10 bases not matched to a gene. CDR1 is MDHEN, CDR2 SYDVKM, per germline. In nucleotides, the CDR3 is TGTGCCAGCAGTTCGACCGGGACAGCAACTTACGAGCAGTACTTC. Protein product: CASSSTGTATYEQYF.

The chain combines TRBV5-6 with TRBJ1-5; no clear D. CDR3 size: 16 residues. Germline CDR1 SGHDT, CDR2 YYEEEE. Trimming left V 2 bases short and J 3 bases short, with 15 bases between. CDR3: CASSLGRETHNQPQHF. The CDR3 DNA sequence: TGTGCCAGCAGCTTAGGACGGGAAACACACAATCAGCCCCAGCATTTT.

V and J are TRBV14 and TRBJ2-1; D call uncertain. Trimming took 1 base from V and 9 from J, leaving 4 bases between them. The CDR3 is 11 residues long. Germline loops: CDR1 SGHDN, CDR2 FVKESK. The CDR3 region has the DNA TGTGCCAGCAGCCAAGGTCTTGAGCAGTTCTTC. Translated, it gives CASSQGLEQFF.

The chain couples TRBV7-8 to TRBJ2-5; 14 nucleotides match TRBD2. The germline V gene has CDR1 SGHVS and CDR2 FQNEAQ. J gave up 5 bases and V 1 base, and 6 bases lay outside the gene matches. The CDR3 runs to 17 residues. Here the CDR3 reads CASSLGGTSGSLETQYF. CDR3 coding DNA: TGTGCCAGCAGCTTAGGGGGGACTAGCGGGAGTTTGGAGACCCAGTACTTC. The entire variable domain, with the rest obtained from reference TRBV7-8 and TRBJ2-5, is as follows: GAGVSQSPRYKVAKRGQDVALRCDPISGHVSLFWYQQALGQGPEFLTYFQNEAQLDKSGLPSDRFFAERPEGSVSTLKIQRTQQEDSAVYLCASSLGGTSGSLETQYFGPGTRLLVL.

This clone was recorded once. The J gene is TRBJ1-6, the V gene TRBV18, with 8 bases aligning to TRBD1. After removal of 5 bases from V and 9 bases from J, the junction contained 6 bases not matched to a gene. The CDR3 totals 14 residues. Looked up from germline, CDR1 is KGHSH and CDR2 is LQKENI. CDR3 sequence (DNA): TGTGCCAGCTCAGTTGACAGGGGATTTTCACCCCTCCACTTT. Protein product: CASSVDRGFSPLHF.

The rearrangement joins TRBV3-1 (or the pseudogene TRBV3-2) to TRBJ2-1; 7 positions agree with TRBD2. V dropped 10 bases and J dropped 8; count of bases not matched to a gene: 2. Germline lookup yields CDR1 LGHDT and CDR2 YNNKEL (reference sequence). CDR3 size: 10 residues. The CDR3 DNA sequence: TGTGCCACGGGGGGATATGAGCAGTTCTTC. Residues: CATGGYEQFF.

The chain links TRBV7-9 to TRBJ2-7; D is unresolved. The CDR3 length is 13 residues. The germline gives CDR1 SEHNR, CDR2 FQNEAQ (reference sequence). The V end lost 5 bases, the J end lost 4 bases, and 12 bases lay between the germline ends. The CDR3 nucleotides are TGTGCCAGCAGCGGAAGAGGCGCGTACGAGCAGTACTTC. Its protein is CASSGRGAYEQYF. The variable domain in full, with the rest retrieved from reference TRBV7-9 and TRBJ2-7, is DTGVSQNPRHKITKRGQNVTFRCDPISEHNRLYWYRQTLGQGPEFLTYFQNEAQLEKSRLLSDRFSAERPKGSFSTLEIQRTEQGDSAMYLCASSGRGAYEQYFGPGTRLTVT.

This chain uses TRBV3-1 (or the pseudogene TRBV3-2) with TRBJ2-3, with D possibly TRBD1 on 5 matching bases. V lost 0 bases, J lost 0 bases, and 10 bases lay in between. CDR1 and CDR2 from the germline V gene are LGHDT and YNNKEL (reference sequence). This CDR3 region has 16 residues. CDR3 sequence: CASSQDRQGSTDTQYF. CDR3 DNA sequence: TGTGCCAGCAGCCAAGATCGTCAGGGCAGCACAGATACGCAGTATTTT.

CDR3 in amino acids: CASTPPQASVPTYEQYF. The CDR3 DNA sequence: TGTGCCAGCACCCCCCCCCAGGCTAGCGTACCTACCTACGAGCAGTACTTC. The gene calls are TRBV11-3 and TRBJ2-7, with D possibly matching TRBD2 (6 bases). Germline V lookup: CDR1 SGHNT, CDR2 YENEEA. Trimming took off 7 bases at V and 2 bases at J, with 24 bases between the two ends. This CDR3 region has 17 residues.

This clone was found a few times. In DNA form, the CDR3 reads TGTGCCAGCAGCGTTGGACTAGCGGGACCTTACGAGCAGTACTTC. As protein: CASSVGLAGPYEQYF. V usage is TRBV9 and J usage is TRBJ2-7, with 12 nucleotides matching TRBD2. CDR3 size: 15 residues. V lost 2 bases and J lost 4; bases outside the gene matches: 4. Per the germline V gene, CDR1 is SGDLS and CDR2 is YYNGEE. Combining the CDR3 with reference TRBV9 and TRBJ2-7 gives the whole variable domain DSGVTQTPKHLITATGQRVTLRCSPRSGDLSVYWYQQSLDQGLQFLIQYYNGEERAKGNILERFSAQQFPDLHSELNLSSLELGDSALYFCASSVGLAGPYEQYFGPGTRLTVT.

This chain links TRBV9 with TRBJ1-1; a weak D match, TRBD1 (5 bases). The germline gives CDR1 SGDLS, CDR2 YYNGEE. The CDR3 contains 15 residues. V shed 4 bases and J shed 1 base, with 14 bases lying between them. In DNA, the CDR3 is TGTGCCAGCAGCCCTACGGGACTTACGAACACTGAAGCTTTCTTT. Its translation is CASSPTGLTNTEAFF.

The chain joins TRBV30 to TRBJ2-3, with D tentatively TRBD1 (7 bases). CDR1 and CDR2 (germline): GTSNPN, SVGIG (reference sequence). The germline V and J ends were trimmed by 1 base and 1 base, with 9 bases remaining between them. This CDR3 spans 14 amino acids. CDR3 in DNA: TGTGCCTGGAGTGGGAGGGGGCGCACAGATACGCAGTATTTT. It encodes CAWSGRGRTDTQYF.

V is TRBV5-5 and J is TRBJ2-3; TRBD2 might be the D (5 bases). Germline V gene lookup returns CDR1 SGHKS and CDR2 YYEKEE (reference sequence). The V end lost 7 bases, the J end lost 0 bases, and 12 bases lay between the germline ends. The length of the CDR3 is 14 residues. The CDR3 DNA follows: TGTGCCAGCCTACGTTGGACTAGCACAGATACGCAGTATTTT. It encodes CASLRWTSTDTQYF.

This chain connects TRBV7-8 to TRBJ1-4; 9 positions agree with TRBD1. The CDR3 loop spans 15 amino acids. Germline CDR1 and CDR2: SGHVS and FQNEAQ. V lost 8 bases and J lost 5; bases outside the gene matches: 9. The CDR3 is CASLPGGTGNEKLFF. The CDR3 DNA sequence: TGTGCCAGCCTTCCTGGGGGGACAGGGAATGAAAAACTGTTTTTT.

J is TRBJ2-2 and V is TRBV4-2; 12 bases are a match to TRBD2. Trimming removed 4 bases from V and 0 bases from J; junction bases left unmatched: 3. The CDR3 loop spans 17 amino acids. The germline V gene encodes CDR1 LGHNA and CDR2 YNFKEQ. CDR3 in DNA: TGTGCCAGCAGCCTACTAGCGGGGGGACCGAACACCGGGGAGCTGTTTTTT. Translation: CASSLLAGGPNTGELFF.

The sample holds a few counts of this clone. V usage is TRBV6-6 and J usage is TRBJ2-7, with D unresolved. V shed 0 bases and J shed 4 bases, with 7 bases lying between them. This CDR3 region has 13 residues. Germline CDR1 MNHNY, CDR2 SVGAGI (reference sequence). The CDR3 bases are TGTGCCAGCAGTTACTCAGCACGGTACGAGCAGTACTTC. As protein: CASSYSARYEQYF.

The rearrangement joins TRBV6-2 or TRBV6-3 to TRBJ2-1; the D gene is possibly TRBD1 (6 bases). Germline V CDR1 and CDR2: MNHEY, SVGEGT. The V gene lost 5 bases and the J gene lost 2 bases, with 13 bases spanning the gap. This CDR3 is 15 amino acids long. The CDR3 DNA is TGTGCCAGCAGTCGGGACAAGAAGACCTACAATGAGCAGTTCTTC. Its protein is CASSRDKKTYNEQFF.

This clone was found once. The chain combines TRBV6-5 with TRBJ2-3; D is possibly TRBD2 (6 bases). V was shortened by 5 bases and J by 7 bases, with 16 bases between the two germline ends. Germline assignment: CDR1 MNHEY and CDR2 SVGAGI. There are 14 residues in the CDR3. CDR3 in DNA: TGTGCCAGCAGTCTTCGGCGGGGTGATAATACGCAGTATTTT. Translating gives CASSLRRGDNTQYF.

The rearrangement uses TRBV27 and TRBJ1-5; the match to TRBD1 covers 10 bases. The J segment lost 3 bases and the V segment lost 5 bases, leaving 4 bases of the junction unmatched. CDR1 is MNHEY, CDR2 SMNVEV, per germline (reference sequence). CDR3 length equals 15 residues. The CDR3 loop is CASSPGTGANQPQHF. The CDR3 nucleotides read TGTGCCAGCAGTCCGGGGACAGGGGCCAATCAGCCCCAGCATTTT.

The V gene is TRBV2, the J gene TRBJ2-1; D not certain. Between the trimmed V and J ends, which lost 8 bases and 0 bases, there was a span of 8 bases. Per the germline V gene, CDR1 is SNHLY and CDR2 is FYNNEI. The CDR3 sequence is 13 residues long. In DNA form, the CDR3 reads TGTGCCAGCCGCTTTAGCTCCTACAATGAGCAGTTCTTC. Protein sequence: CASRFSSYNEQFF.

The chain uses TRBV24-1 and TRBJ2-3, with D possibly TRBD1 on 5 matching bases. The germline CDR1 and CDR2 sequences are KGHDR and SFDVKD. The length of the CDR3 is 15 residues. V was cut by 1 base and J by 3 bases, with 10 bases left in between. As DNA, the CDR3 is TGTGCCACCAGTGATTTAACAGGTCCGACAGATACGCAGTATTTT. Its translation: CATSDLTGPTDTQYF.

The V and J genes are TRBV9 and TRBJ2-1; TRBD2 agrees at 11 bases. Germline-derived CDR1 and CDR2 are SGDLS and YYNGEE. J lost 2 bases, V lost 3 bases, and 22 bases had no gene match. There are 22 residues in the CDR3. The CDR3 sequence is CASSADLPLLAGDDKPYNEQFF. The CDR3 bases are TGTGCCAGCAGCGCCGACCTGCCCTTACTAGCGGGGGACGACAAGCCCTACAATGAGCAGTTCTTC.

The gene calls are TRBV28 and TRBJ1-2; D gene ambiguous. Trimming cost V 2 bases and J 7 bases, with 8 bases left between them. CDR3 length equals 12 residues. The germline gives CDR1 MDHEN, CDR2 SYDVKM. The CDR3 here is CASSLVNLGYTF. CDR3 DNA sequence: TGTGCCAGCAGTTTAGTAAATCTTGGCTACACCTTC.

This rearrangement joins TRBV4-3 to TRBJ2-5, with 10 bases lining up with TRBD1. CDR3 length equals 16 residues. CDR1 is LGHNA, CDR2 YSLEER, per germline. V was pared by 3 bases and J by 3 bases, with 7 bases of the junction left unmatched. The CDR3 region is CASSQGTGTGEETQYF. Written as DNA, the CDR3 is TGCGCCAGCAGCCAGGGGACCGGGACAGGGGAAGAGACCCAGTACTTC.

V and J are TRBV27 and TRBJ2-5; the match to TRBD2 covers 10 bases. Trimming took 5 bases from V and 9 from J; bases not matched to a gene: 9. The CDR3 length is 14 residues. CDR1 is MNHEY, CDR2 SMNVEV, per germline (reference sequence). Written as DNA, the CDR3 is TGTGCCAGCAGTCATACTAGCGGGACCTCTCCCCAGTACTTC. Protein: CASSHTSGTSPQYF.